What follows is one T cell receptor (beta chain) and its context. Its target is unknown. These data come from a study of cytomegalovirus exposure and HLA in healthy donors. Study-level points and caveats: The study carried out a later analysis of TCR beta sequences. It associated under 20,000 of them with specific HLA alleles at a false discovery rate of 0.05. Earlier analysis found most TCR beta V segments productive about 87% or about 30% of the time. Clonal expansion was found to be greater in HLA-associated TCR beta chains than in equally common others in a later analysis.

V shed 6 bases and J 0 bases; nucleotides not matched to a gene: 7. The germline CDR1 and CDR2 sequences are LNHDA and SQIVND (reference sequence). This CDR3 spans 17 amino acids. The study sampled nominally healthy donors, though unrecorded immune exposures were likely. The study ran its PCR with 60 Vbeta and 13 Jbeta primers. Assay used: immunoSEQ multiplex PCR; TCRdb lists only in-frame clones, some missing. The sample shows 150,000 to 200,000 clones, about four fifths of them seen only once. This rearrangement joins TRBV19 to TRBJ2-1; TRBD2 aligns across 11 bases. The sequencing sample was made of PBMCs. This clonotype was obtained from a woman aged 40-49 years in good health and CMV-seronegative. The CDR3, as DNA: TGTGCCAGTAGAGCGACTAGCGGGATAAGCTCCTACAATGAGCAGTTCTTC. It is translated as CASRATSGISSYNEQFF.